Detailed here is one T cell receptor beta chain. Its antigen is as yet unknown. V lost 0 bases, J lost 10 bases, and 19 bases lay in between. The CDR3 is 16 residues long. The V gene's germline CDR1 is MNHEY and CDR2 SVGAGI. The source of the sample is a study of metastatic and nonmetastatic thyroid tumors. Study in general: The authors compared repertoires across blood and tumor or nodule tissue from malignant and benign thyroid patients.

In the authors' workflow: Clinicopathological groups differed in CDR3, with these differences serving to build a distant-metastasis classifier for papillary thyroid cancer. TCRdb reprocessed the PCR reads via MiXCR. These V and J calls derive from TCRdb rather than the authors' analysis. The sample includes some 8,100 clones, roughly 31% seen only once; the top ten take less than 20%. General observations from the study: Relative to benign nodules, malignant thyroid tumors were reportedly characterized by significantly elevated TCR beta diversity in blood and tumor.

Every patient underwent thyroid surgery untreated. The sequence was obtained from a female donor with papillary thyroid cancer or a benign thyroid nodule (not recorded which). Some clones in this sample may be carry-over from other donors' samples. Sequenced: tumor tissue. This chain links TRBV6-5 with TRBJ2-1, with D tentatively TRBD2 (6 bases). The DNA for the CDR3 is TGTGCCAGCAGTTACTCGGGTCCCGACGGGGGTGGCGAGCAGTTCTTC. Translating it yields CASSYSGPDGGGEQFF.